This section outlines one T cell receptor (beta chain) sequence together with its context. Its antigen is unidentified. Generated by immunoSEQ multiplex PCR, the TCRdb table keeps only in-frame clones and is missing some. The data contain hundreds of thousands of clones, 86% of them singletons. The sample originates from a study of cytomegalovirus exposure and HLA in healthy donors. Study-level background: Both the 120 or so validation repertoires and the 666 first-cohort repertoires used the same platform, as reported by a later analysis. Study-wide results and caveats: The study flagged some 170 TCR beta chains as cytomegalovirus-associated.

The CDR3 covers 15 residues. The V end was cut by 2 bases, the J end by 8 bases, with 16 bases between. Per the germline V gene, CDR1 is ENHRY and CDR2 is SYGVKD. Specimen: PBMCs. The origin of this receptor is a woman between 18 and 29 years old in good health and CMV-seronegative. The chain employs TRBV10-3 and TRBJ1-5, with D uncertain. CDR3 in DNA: TGTGCCATCAGTGAGGGGAGGACGGACGCGGAGCCCCAGCATTTT. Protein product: CAISEGRTDAEPQHF.